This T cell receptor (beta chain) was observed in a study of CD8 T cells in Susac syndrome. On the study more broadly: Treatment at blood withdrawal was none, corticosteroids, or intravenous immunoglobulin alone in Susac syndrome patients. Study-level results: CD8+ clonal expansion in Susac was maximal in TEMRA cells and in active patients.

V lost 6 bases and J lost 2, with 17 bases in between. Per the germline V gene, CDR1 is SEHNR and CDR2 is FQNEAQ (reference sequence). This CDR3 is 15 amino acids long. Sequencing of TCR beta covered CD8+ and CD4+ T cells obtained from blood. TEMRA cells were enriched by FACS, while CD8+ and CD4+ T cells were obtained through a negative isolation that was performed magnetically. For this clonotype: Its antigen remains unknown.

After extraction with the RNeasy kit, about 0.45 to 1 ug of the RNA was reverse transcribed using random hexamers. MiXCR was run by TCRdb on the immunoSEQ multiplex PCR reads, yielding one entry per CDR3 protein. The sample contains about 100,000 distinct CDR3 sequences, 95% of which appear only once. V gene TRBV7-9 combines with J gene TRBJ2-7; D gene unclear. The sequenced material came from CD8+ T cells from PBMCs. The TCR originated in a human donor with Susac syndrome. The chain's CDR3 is CASSSERAFPYEQYF. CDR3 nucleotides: TGTGCCAGCAGTTCCGAAAGGGCATTCCCCTACGAGCAGTACTTC.